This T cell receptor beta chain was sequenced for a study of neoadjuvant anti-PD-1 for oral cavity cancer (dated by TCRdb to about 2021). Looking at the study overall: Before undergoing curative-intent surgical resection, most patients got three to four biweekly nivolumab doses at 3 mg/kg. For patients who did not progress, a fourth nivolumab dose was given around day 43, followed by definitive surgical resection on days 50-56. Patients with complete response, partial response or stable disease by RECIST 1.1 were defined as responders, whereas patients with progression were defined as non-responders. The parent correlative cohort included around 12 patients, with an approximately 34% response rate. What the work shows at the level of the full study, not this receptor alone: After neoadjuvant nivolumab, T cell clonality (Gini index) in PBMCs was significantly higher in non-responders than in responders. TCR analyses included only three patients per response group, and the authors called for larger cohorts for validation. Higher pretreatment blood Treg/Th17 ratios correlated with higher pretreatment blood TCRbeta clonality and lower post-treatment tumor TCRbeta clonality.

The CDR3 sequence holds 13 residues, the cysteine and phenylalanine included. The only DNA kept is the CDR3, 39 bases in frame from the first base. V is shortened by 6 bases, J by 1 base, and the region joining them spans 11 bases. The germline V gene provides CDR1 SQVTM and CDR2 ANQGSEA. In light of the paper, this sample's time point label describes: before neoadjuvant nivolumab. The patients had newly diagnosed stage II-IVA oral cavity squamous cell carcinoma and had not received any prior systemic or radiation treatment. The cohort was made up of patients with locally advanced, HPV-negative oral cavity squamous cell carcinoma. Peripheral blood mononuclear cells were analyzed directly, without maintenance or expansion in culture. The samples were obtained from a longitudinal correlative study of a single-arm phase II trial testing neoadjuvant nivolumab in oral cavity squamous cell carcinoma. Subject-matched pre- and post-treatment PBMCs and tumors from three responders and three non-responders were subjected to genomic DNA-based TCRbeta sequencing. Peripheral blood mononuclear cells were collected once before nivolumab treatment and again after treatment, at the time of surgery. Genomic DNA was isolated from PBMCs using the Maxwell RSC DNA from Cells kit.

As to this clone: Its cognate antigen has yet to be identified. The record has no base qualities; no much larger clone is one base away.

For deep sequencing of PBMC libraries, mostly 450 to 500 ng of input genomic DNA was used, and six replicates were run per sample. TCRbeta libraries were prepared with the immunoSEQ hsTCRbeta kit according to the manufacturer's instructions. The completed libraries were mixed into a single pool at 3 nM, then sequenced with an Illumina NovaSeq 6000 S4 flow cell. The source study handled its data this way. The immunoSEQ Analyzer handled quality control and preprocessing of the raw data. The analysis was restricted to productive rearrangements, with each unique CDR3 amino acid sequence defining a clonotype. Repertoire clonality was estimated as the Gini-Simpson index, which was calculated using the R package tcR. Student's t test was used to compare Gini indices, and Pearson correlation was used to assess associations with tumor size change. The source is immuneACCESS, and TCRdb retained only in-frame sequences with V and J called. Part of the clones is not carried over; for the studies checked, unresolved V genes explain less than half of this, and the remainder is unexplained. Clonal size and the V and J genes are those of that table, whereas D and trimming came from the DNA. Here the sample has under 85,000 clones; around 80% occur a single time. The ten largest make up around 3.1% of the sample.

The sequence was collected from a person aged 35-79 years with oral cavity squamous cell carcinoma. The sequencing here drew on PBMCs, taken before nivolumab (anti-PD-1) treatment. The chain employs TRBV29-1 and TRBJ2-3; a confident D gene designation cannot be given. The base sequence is TGCAGCGTGGGAAGGGTGGGCACAGATACGCAGTATTTT. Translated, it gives CSVGRVGTDTQYF.